A selection of T cell receptor beta chains follows, all from one sample in a study of glioma-infiltrating T cells after dendritic cell vaccination. TCRdb keeps only in-frame clones here, not all; method: immunoSEQ multiplex PCR. Among 75,000 to 85,000 clones listed, over 75% were seen once. This specimen consisted of blood, obtained after dendritic cell vaccination. These TCRs come from a human donor with glioblastoma. Each CDR3 is given with its conserved first and last residue. Fields, in order: CDR3 length, D gene, clone size, V gene, J gene, CDR3 protein, CDR3 DNA. D genes are given only for firm matches. Clone size is not always given. Where it is, it says once, few, many or a class for expanded clones.

length: 16
D: TRBD1
size: .
V: TRBV14
J: TRBJ2-7
CDR3: CASSQDWQGASYEQYF
DNA: TGTGCCAGCAGCCAAGATTGGCAGGGGGCCTCCTACGAGCAGTACTTC

length: 14
D: .
size: .
V: TRBV4-3
J: TRBJ2-1
CDR3: CASSQEGANNEQFF
DNA: TGCGCCAGCAGCCAAGAGGGGGCTAACAATGAGCAGTTCTTC

length: 14
D: TRBD2
size: .
V: TRBV29-1
J: TRBJ2-1
CDR3: CSVVPSGTYNEQFF
DNA: TGCAGCGTTGTGCCTAGCGGGACGTACAATGAGCAGTTCTTC

length: 15
D: TRBD1
size: .
V: TRBV19
J: TRBJ2-1
CDR3: CASLNRDRGYNEQFF
DNA: TGTGCCAGTCTTAACCGGGACAGGGGGTACAATGAGCAGTTCTTC

length: 15
D: TRBD2
size: .
V: TRBV15
J: TRBJ2-6
CDR3: CATGLAGTGANVLTF
DNA: TGTGCCACGGGACTAGCGGGAACTGGGGCCAACGTCCTGACTTTC

length: 14
D: .
size: .
V: TRBV30
J: TRBJ1-5
CDR3: CAWSVVQGNQPQHF
DNA: TGTGCCTGGAGTGTAGTCCAGGGCAATCAGCCCCAGCATTTT

length: 15
D: TRBD1
size: .
V: TRBV7-2
J: TRBJ1-2
CDR3: CASSLLGTGYMGYTF
DNA: TGTGCCAGCAGCTTGTTGGGGACAGGGTACATGGGCTACACCTTC

length: 16
D: .
size: .
V: TRBV4-3
J: TRBJ1-2
CDR3: CASSQGPGGANYGYTF
DNA: TGCGCCAGCAGCCAGGGCCCGGGGGGGGCGAACTATGGCTACACCTTC

length: 15
D: .
size: .
V: TRBV5-1
J: TRBJ2-1
CDR3: CASSLELTVYNEQFF
DNA: TGCGCCAGCAGCTTGGAACTGACAGTTTACAATGAGCAGTTCTTC

length: 13
D: .
size: once
V: TRBV6-5
J: TRBJ1-2
CDR3: CASSFGGVYGYTF
DNA: TGTGCCAGCAGTTTCGGGGGGGTTTATGGCTACACCTTC

length: 14
D: TRBD2
size: .
V: TRBV6-5
J: TRBJ2-7
CDR3: CASSYQREVPEQYF
DNA: TGTGCCAGCAGTTACCAGCGGGAGGTTCCCGAGCAGTACTTC

length: 16
D: TRBD2
size: .
V: TRBV4-3
J: TRBJ2-7
CDR3: CASSQVDSGGSYEQYF
DNA: TGCGCCAGCAGCCAAGTGGACAGCGGGGGGTCATACGAGCAGTACTTC

length: 15
D: .
size: once
V: TRBV6-1
J: TRBJ1-2
CDR3: CASSAPVGAGNGYTF
DNA: TGTGCCAGCAGCGCCCCGGTAGGGGCAGGGAACGGCTACACCTTC

length: 13
D: TRBD2
size: .
V: TRBV7-9
J: TRBJ2-7
CDR3: CATQAGGPYEQYF
DNA: TGTGCCACACAAGCGGGAGGACCCTACGAGCAGTACTTC

length: 14
D: TRBD1
size: .
V: TRBV6-4
J: TRBJ1-3
CDR3: CASSDRDRENTIYF
DNA: TGTGCCAGCAGTGATCGGGACAGAGAAAACACCATATATTTT

length: 15
D: TRBD1
size: few
V: TRBV6-5
J: TRBJ2-1
CDR3: CASSLGQGGNNEQFF
DNA: TGTGCCAGCAGTTTGGGACAGGGAGGAAACAATGAGCAGTTCTTC

length: 15
D: .
size: .
V: TRBV5-1
J: TRBJ1-3
CDR3: CASSSFFRTGNTIYF
DNA: TGCGCCAGCAGCTCATTCTTCAGGACTGGAAACACCATATATTTT

length: 14
D: .
size: .
V: TRBV27
J: TRBJ2-7
CDR3: CASSWAVDHYEQYF
DNA: TGTGCCAGCAGTTGGGCAGTCGACCACTACGAGCAGTACTTC

length: 15
D: TRBD2
size: .
V: TRBV9
J: TRBJ2-1
CDR3: CASSPNVREGPEQFF
DNA: TGTGCCAGCAGCCCGAACGTGCGGGAGGGCCCTGAGCAGTTCTTC

length: 14
D: TRBD2
size: .
V: TRBV27
J: TRBJ2-1
CDR3: CASSQGLAGVEQFF
DNA: TGTGCCAGCAGCCAGGGACTAGCGGGAGTCGAGCAGTTCTTC

length: 14
D: .
size: .
V: TRBV9
J: TRBJ1-6
CDR3: CASSVSLNNSPLHF
DNA: TGTGCCAGCAGCGTATCTCTAAACAATTCACCCCTCCACTTT

length: 14
D: .
size: .
V: TRBV5-1
J: TRBJ2-5
CDR3: CASSFAGGQETQYF
DNA: TGCGCCAGCAGCTTCGCCGGAGGACAAGAGACCCAGTACTTC

length: 15
D: TRBD1
size: .
V: TRBV6-5
J: TRBJ1-1
CDR3: CASSYSGQGGTEAFF
DNA: TGTGCCAGCAGTTACTCTGGACAGGGAGGGACTGAAGCTTTCTTT

length: 14
D: .
size: .
V: TRBV11-2
J: TRBJ2-7
CDR3: CASSQGLLSYEQYF
DNA: TGTGCCAGCAGCCAGGGACTCCTCTCCTACGAGCAGTACTTC

length: 12
D: .
size: .
V: TRBV29-1
J: TRBJ1-2
CDR3: CSVAGQGYGYTF
DNA: TGCAGCGTTGCCGGACAAGGCTATGGCTACACCTTC

length: 16
D: TRBD2
size: once
V: TRBV5-6
J: TRBJ2-1
CDR3: CASSLGSGPPPDEQFF
DNA: TGTGCCAGCAGCTTGGGTAGCGGGCCTCCCCCCGATGAGCAGTTCTTC

length: 15
D: .
size: .
V: TRBV2
J: TRBJ1-2
CDR3: CASSEALQALYGYTF
DNA: TGTGCCAGCAGTGAAGCGCTTCAAGCGCTTTATGGCTACACCTTC

length: 18
D: TRBD2
size: .
V: TRBV5-1
J: TRBJ2-7
CDR3: CASSLDYRTSGRSYEQYF
DNA: TGCGCCAGCAGCCTGGACTACCGGACTAGCGGGCGCTCCTACGAGCAGTACTTC

length: 15
D: .
size: once
V: TRBV6-1
J: TRBJ1-2
CDR3: CASSEVVGGGYGYTF
DNA: TGTGCCAGCAGTGAAGTAGTTGGCGGGGGCTATGGCTACACCTTC

length: 14
D: TRBD2
size: .
V: TRBV29-1
J: TRBJ2-3
CDR3: CSVELAGGIDTQYF
DNA: TGCAGCGTAGAGCTAGCGGGGGGGATAGATACGCAGTATTTT

length: 13
D: .
size: .
V: TRBV11-3
J: TRBJ2-7
CDR3: CASSSASGGEQYF
DNA: TGTGCCAGCAGCTCAGCGAGTGGAGGCGAGCAGTACTTC

length: 17
D: TRBD1
size: .
V: TRBV9
J: TRBJ2-1
CDR3: CASSGPMGDRGNNEQFF
DNA: TGTGCCAGCAGCGGACCGATGGGGGACAGGGGCAACAATGAGCAGTTCTTC